These 12 T cell receptor beta chains originate from one sample sequenced in a study of cytomegalovirus exposure and HLA in healthy donors. Use of 60 Vbeta and 13 Jbeta primers characterized the PCR. Repertoires were generated with immunoSEQ multiplex PCR, while TCRdb's copy carries only in-frame clones and drops some. Counted here are roughly 220,000 clones, 75% occurring once; the ten biggest clones make up 1.8%. Material for sequencing was PBMCs. These receptors all stem from a woman younger than 45 in good health and CMV-seronegative.

The genes are TRBV6-1 and TRBJ1-1; tentative D call: TRBD1 (6 bases). The CDR3 totals 13 residues. Germline V lookup: CDR1 MNHNS, CDR2 SASEGT. The V end lost 6 bases, the J end lost 6 bases, and 14 bases lay between the germline ends. CDR3 amino acids: CASRRFRGSEAFF. Written as DNA, the CDR3 is TGTGCCAGCAGAAGATTCAGGGGCTCTGAAGCTTTCTTT.

In this sample, this clone turned up a few times. The rearrangement joins TRBV4-1 to TRBJ2-7; the match to TRBD1 covers 10 bases. The germline V gene has CDR1 MGHRA and CDR2 YSYEKL. The J segment lost 7 bases and the V segment lost 2 bases, leaving 11 bases of the junction unmatched. The CDR3 is 16 amino acids. The CDR3 sequence: CASSQTGTGAFREQYF. As DNA, the CDR3 is TGCGCCAGCAGCCAAACGGGGACAGGGGCTTTCAGGGAGCAGTACTTC.

V and J are TRBV6-1 and TRBJ2-7, with unresolved D. V was pared by 5 bases and J by 2 bases, with 10 bases between. Germline V CDR1 and CDR2: MNHNS, SASEGT. The CDR3 sequence is 13 residues long. This CDR3 reads CASSRGGAYEQYF. As DNA, the CDR3 is TGTGCCAGCAGTCGCGGCGGAGCCTACGAGCAGTACTTC.

The chain has TRBV4-2 and TRBJ1-1; 7 nucleotides agree with TRBD1. The CDR3 contains 12 residues. Germline trimming cut 4 bases from V and 8 bases from J; bases unmatched to any gene: 4. The V gene's germline CDR1 is LGHNA and CDR2 YNFKEQ. In nucleotides, the CDR3 is TGTGCCAGCAGCCCCGGGACAGTAGAAGCTTTCTTT. Its translation: CASSPGTVEAFF.

The chain has TRBV4-2 and TRBJ2-2; 12 bases match TRBD2. This CDR3 is built from 16 residues. Germline trimming cut 7 bases from V and 6 bases from J; bases unmatched to any gene: 9. Germline V lookup: CDR1 LGHNA, CDR2 YNFKEQ. CDR3 nucleotides: TGTGCCAGCACCCCCCTAGCGGGGGGGCCGTCCGGGGAGCTGTTTTTT. Translating it yields CASTPLAGGPSGELFF.

This clone turned up a few times. This chain connects TRBV15 to TRBJ1-1; 9 bases map to TRBD1. J lost 5 bases, V lost 2 bases, and 9 bases had no gene match. The germline gives CDR1 LNHNV, CDR2 YYDKDF (reference sequence). The CDR3 spans 16 residues. CDR3 residues: CATSRKPGQGRTEAFF. DNA for the CDR3: TGTGCCACCAGCAGAAAACCGGGACAGGGAAGGACTGAAGCTTTCTTT.

V usage is TRBV7-3 and J usage is TRBJ1-1, with a possible D match to TRBD1 (5 bases). V lost 2 bases and J 5 bases, leaving 12 bases between the germline ends. The CDR3 extends over 14 amino acids. From germline, CDR1 is SGHTA and CDR2 FQGTGA. This chain's CDR3 is CASSLDPGGTEAFF. The DNA of the CDR3 is TGTGCCAGCAGCTTAGATCCGGGGGGGACTGAAGCTTTCTTT.

The chain employs TRBV30 and TRBJ2-1, with 9 bases identical to TRBD1. With 3 bases clipped from V and 8 bases from J, the junction kept 5 bases outside the gene matches. Germline V CDR1 and CDR2: GTSNPN, SVGIG (reference sequence). This CDR3 comprises 13 residues. CDR3 DNA: TGTGCCTGGAGATCGGGACAGGGCTATGAGCAGTTCTTC. This sequence encodes CAWRSGQGYEQFF.

The V call is TRBV6-1, the J call TRBJ1-1; perhaps TRBD1 as D (5 bases). V was pared by 1 base and J by 4 bases, with 10 bases between. Looked up from germline, CDR1 is MNHNS and CDR2 is SASEGT. The CDR3 is made up of 14 amino acids. This CDR3 is CASSEVRQSTEAFF. The CDR3 DNA follows: TGTGCCAGCAGTGAAGTTCGACAGTCCACTGAAGCTTTCTTT.

The V gene is TRBV5-1, the J gene TRBJ2-1; 8 positions match TRBD2. V shed 3 bases and J 5 bases; nucleotides not matched to a gene: 4. The CDR3 totals 14 residues. Germline CDR1 SGHRS, CDR2 YFSETQ. The CDR3 reads CASSSGTRDNEQFF. The DNA of the CDR3 is TGCGCCAGCAGCTCCGGGACTAGGGACAATGAGCAGTTCTTC.

This chain connects TRBV6-5 to TRBJ1-2; 9 nucleotides agree with TRBD1. The CDR3 spans 14 residues. Germline V lookup: CDR1 MNHEY, CDR2 SVGAGI. V lost 5 bases to trimming and J lost 4 bases; unmatched junction nucleotides: 5. CDR3 residues: CASSLGQGGYGYTF. The CDR3 DNA reads TGTGCCAGCAGTCTGGGACAGGGCGGCTATGGCTACACCTTC.

The chain employs TRBV11-2 and TRBJ2-5, with 9 bases that match TRBD1. The J call is doubtful: the DNA matches TRBJ2-7 better. Germline CDR1 reads SGHAT; CDR2 reads FQNNGV. The CDR3 contains 19 residues. The DNA for the CDR3 is TGTGCCAGCAGCTTAGACCGATTTAACAGGGGGCCTATCTCCTACGAGCAGTACTTC. It specifies CASSLDRFNRGPISYEQYF.